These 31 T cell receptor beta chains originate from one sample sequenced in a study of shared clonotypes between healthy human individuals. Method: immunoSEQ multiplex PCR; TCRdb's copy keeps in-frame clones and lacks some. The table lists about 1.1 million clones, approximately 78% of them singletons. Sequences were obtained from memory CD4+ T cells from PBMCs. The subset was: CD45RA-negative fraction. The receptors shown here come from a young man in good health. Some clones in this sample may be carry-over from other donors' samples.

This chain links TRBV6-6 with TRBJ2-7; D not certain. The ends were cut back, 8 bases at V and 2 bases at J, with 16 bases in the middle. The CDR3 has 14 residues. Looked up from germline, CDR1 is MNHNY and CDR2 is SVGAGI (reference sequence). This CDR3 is CASSGWGNAYEQYF. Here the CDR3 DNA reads TGTGCCAGCTCCGGCTGGGGAAACGCCTACGAGCAGTACTTC.

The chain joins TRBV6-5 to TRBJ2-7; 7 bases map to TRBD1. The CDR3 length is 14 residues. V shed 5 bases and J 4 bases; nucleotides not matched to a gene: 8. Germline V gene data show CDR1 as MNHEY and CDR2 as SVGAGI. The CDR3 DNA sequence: TGTGCCAGCAGTGTCGACAGGGATCTGTACGAGCAGTACTTC. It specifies CASSVDRDLYEQYF.

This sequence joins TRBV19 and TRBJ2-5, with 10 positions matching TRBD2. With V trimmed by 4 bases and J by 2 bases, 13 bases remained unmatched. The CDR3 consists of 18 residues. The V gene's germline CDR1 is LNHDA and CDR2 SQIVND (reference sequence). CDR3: CASSTGLAAMPGQETQYF. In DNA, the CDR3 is TGTGCCAGTAGTACCGGACTAGCGGCTATGCCTGGGCAAGAGACCCAGTACTTC.

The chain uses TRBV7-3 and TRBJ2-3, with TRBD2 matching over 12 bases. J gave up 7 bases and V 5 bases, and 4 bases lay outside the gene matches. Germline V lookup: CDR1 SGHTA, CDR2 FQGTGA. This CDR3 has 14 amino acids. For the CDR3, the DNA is TGTGCCAGCAGCCGACTAGCGGGAGCCCATACGCAGTATTTT. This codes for CASSRLAGAHTQYF.

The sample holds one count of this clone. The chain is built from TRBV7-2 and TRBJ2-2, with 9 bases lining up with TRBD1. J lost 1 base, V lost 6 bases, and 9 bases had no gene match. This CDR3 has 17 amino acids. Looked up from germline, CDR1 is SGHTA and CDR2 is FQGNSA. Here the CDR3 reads CASRPRPGQGNTGELFF. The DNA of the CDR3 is TGTGCCAGCAGACCCAGACCGGGACAGGGGAACACCGGGGAGCTGTTTTTT. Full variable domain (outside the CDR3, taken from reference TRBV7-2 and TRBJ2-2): GAGVSQSPSNKVTEKGKDVELRCDPISGHTALYWYRQSLGQGLEFLIYFQGNSAPDKSGLPSDRFSAERTGGSVSTLTIQRTQQEDSAVYLCASRPRPGQGNTGELFFGEGSRLTVL.

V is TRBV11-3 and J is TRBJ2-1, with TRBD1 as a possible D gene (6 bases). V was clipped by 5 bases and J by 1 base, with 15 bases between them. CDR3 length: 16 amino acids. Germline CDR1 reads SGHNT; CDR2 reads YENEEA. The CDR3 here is CASSTTGSHSYNEQFF. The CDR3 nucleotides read TGTGCCAGCAGCACGACAGGCTCCCATTCCTACAATGAGCAGTTCTTC.

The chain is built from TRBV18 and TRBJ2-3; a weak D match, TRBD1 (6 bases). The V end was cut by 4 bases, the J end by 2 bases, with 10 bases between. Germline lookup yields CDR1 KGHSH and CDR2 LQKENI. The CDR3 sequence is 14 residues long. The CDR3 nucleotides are TGTGCCAGCTCACTGGACAGAAACACAGATACGCAGTATTTT. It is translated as CASSLDRNTDTQYF.

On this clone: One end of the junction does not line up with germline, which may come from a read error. CDR3 coding DNA: TGTGCCTGGAGTTTATCCGGGACTATACGGCTCTTC. Its translation is CAWSLSGTIRLF. This sequence joins TRBV30 and TRBJ2-1, with 7 positions matching TRBD2. The germline CDR1 and CDR2 sequences are GTSNPN and SVGIG (reference sequence). This CDR3 is built from 12 residues.

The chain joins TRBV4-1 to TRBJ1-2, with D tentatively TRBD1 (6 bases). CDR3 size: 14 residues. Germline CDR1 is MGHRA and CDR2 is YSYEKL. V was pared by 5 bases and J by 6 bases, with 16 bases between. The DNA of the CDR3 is TGCGCCAGCAGCGTAGGGGGGACCTACGATGGCTACACCTTC. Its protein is CASSVGGTYDGYTF.

The CDR3 loop reads CASRGGSGASTDTQYF. As DNA, the CDR3 is TGTGCCAGCAGGGGGGGCAGCGGGGCTAGCACAGATACGCAGTATTTT. The rearrangement uses TRBV6-6 and TRBJ2-3; D is possibly TRBD2 (7 bases). V dropped 6 bases and J dropped 0 bases, with 16 bases sitting between them. Germline CDR1 is MNHNY and CDR2 is SVGAGI (reference sequence). The CDR3 is 16 residues long.

The CDR3 here is CSVEDPALYGYTF. CDR3 nucleotide sequence: TGCAGCGTTGAAGATCCCGCCCTCTATGGCTACACCTTC. The rearrangement joins TRBV29-1 to TRBJ1-2, with D uncertain. CDR1 SQVTM and CDR2 ANQGSEA come from the germline V gene. V was cut by 0 bases and J by 4 bases, with 9 bases left in between. CDR3 length: 13 residues.

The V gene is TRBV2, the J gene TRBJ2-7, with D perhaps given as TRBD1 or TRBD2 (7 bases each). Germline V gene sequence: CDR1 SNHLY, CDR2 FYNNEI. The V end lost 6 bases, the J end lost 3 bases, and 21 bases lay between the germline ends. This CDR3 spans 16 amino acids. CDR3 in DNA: TGTGCCAGCAGCAAAAGGGGGCAGGGGGACTACTACGAGCAGTACTTC. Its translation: CASSKRGQGDYYEQYF.

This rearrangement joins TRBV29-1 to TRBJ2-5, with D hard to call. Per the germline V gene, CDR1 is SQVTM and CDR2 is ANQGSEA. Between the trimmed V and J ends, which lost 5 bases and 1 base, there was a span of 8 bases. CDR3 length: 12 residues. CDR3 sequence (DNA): TGCAGCGTTCGGCTGGCCCAAGAGACCCAGTACTTC. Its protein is CSVRLAQETQYF.

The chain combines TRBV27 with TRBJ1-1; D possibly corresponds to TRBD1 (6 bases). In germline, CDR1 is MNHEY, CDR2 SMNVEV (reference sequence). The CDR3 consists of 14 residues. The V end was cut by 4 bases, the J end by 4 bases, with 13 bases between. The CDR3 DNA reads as TGTGCCAGCAGTTCCCAAAAGGGGGGCACTGAAGCTTTCTTT. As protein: CASSSQKGGTEAFF.

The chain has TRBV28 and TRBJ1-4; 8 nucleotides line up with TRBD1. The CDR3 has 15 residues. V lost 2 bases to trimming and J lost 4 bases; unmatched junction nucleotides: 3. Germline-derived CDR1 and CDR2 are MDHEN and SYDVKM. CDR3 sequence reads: CASSLPDRGNEKLFF. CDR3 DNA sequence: TGTGCCAGCAGTTTACCCGACAGGGGTAATGAAAAACTGTTTTTT.

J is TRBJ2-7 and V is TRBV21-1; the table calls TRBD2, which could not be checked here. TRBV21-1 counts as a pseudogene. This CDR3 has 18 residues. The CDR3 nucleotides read TGTGCCAGCCACTCGGTACGGTCAGGCGAGGGAAGCTCCTACGAGCAGTACTTC. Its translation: CASHSVRSGEGSSYEQYF.

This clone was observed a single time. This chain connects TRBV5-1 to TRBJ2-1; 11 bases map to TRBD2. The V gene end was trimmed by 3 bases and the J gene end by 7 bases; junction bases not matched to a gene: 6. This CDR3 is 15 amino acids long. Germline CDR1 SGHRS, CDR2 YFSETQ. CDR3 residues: CASSSTGTSGNEQFF. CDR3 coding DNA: TGCGCCAGCAGCTCAACCGGGACTAGCGGTAATGAGCAGTTCTTC.

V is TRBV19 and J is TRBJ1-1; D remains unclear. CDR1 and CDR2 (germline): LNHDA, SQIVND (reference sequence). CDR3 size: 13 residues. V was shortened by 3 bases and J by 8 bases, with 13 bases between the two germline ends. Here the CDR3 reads CASSMVTLGEAFF. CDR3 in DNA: TGTGCCAGTAGTATGGTAACGTTGGGAGAAGCTTTCTTT.

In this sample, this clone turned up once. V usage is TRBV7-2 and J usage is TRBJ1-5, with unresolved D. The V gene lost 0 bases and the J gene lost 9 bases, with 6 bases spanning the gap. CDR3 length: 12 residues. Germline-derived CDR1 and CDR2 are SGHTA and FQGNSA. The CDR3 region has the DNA TGTGCCAGCAGCTTAGCGCGGGGGCCCCAGCATTTT. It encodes CASSLARGPQHF.

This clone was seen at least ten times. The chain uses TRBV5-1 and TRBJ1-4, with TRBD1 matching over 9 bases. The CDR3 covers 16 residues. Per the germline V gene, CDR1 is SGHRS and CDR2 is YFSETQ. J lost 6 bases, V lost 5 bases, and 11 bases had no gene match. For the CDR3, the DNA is TGCGCCAGCAGGTATTTTACAGGGGGCGCGGATGAAAAACTGTTTTTT. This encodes CASRYFTGGADEKLFF. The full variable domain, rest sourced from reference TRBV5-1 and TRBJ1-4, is KAGVTQTPRYLIKTRGQQVTLSCSPISGHRSVSWYQQTPGQGLQFLFEYFSETQRNKGNFPGRFSGRQFSNSRSEMNVSTLELGDSALYLCASRYFTGGADEKLFFGSGTQLSVL.

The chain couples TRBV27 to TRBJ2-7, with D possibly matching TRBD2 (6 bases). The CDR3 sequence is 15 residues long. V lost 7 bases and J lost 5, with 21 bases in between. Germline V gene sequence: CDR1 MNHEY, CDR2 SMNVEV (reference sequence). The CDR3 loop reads CASIPYPGESDEQYF. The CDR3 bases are TGTGCCAGCATTCCCTACCCGGGGGAGAGTGACGAGCAGTACTTC.

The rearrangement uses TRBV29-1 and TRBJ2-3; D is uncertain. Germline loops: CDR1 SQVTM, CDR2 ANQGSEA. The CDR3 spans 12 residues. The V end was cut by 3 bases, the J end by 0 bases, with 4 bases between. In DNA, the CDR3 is TGCAGCGTTGATTATAGCACAGATACGCAGTATTTT. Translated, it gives CSVDYSTDTQYF.

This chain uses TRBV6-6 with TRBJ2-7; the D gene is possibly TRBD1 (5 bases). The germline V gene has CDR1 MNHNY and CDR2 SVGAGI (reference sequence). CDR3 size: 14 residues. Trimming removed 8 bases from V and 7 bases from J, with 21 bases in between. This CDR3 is CASFPGSRVREQYF. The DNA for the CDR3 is TGTGCCAGCTTTCCTGGCAGCAGGGTGAGAGAGCAGTACTTC.

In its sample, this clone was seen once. The chain's CDR3 is CASSLVPGQAYGYTF. The CDR3 DNA reads TGTGCCAGCAGCTTAGTACCCGGACAGGCCTATGGCTACACCTTC. This chain connects TRBV11-2 to TRBJ1-2; 7 bases match TRBD1. Looked up from germline, CDR1 is SGHAT and CDR2 is FQNNGV. The ends lost 1 base at V and 4 bases at J; junction bases unmatched: 6. The CDR3 is made up of 15 amino acids.

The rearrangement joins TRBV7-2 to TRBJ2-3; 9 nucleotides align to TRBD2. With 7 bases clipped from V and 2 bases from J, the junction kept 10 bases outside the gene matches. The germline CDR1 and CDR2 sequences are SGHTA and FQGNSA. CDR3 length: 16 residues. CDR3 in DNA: TGTGCCAGCACCAACCGAGCGGGAGGAACCACAGATACGCAGTATTTT. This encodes CASTNRAGGTTDTQYF.

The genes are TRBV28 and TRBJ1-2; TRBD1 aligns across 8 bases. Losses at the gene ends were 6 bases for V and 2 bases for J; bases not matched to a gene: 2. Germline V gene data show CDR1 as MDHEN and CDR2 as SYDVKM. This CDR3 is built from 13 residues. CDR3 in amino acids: CASRQGGNYGYTF. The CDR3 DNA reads TGTGCCAGCAGACAGGGGGGAAACTATGGCTACACCTTC.

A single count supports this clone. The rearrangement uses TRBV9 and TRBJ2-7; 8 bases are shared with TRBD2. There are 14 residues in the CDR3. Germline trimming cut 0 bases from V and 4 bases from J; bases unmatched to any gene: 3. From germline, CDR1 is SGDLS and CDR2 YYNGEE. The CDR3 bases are TGTGCCAGCAGCGTAGACAGCGGGAGTTACGAGCAGTACTTC. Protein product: CASSVDSGSYEQYF.

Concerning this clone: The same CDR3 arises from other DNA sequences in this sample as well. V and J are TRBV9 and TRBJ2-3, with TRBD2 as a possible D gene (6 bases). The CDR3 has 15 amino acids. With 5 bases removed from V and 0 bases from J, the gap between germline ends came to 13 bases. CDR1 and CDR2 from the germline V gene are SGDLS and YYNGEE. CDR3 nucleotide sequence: TGTGCCAGCAGTGTTAGCGGCACTAGCACAGATACGCAGTATTTT. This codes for CASSVSGTSTDTQYF.

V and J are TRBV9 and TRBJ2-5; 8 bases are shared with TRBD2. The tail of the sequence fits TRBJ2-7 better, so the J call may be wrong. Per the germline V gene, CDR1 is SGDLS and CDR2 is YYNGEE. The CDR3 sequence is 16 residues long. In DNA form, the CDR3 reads TGTGCCAGCACGCCCTTTATAGCGGGACACTCCTACGAGCAGTACTTC. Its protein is CASTPFIAGHSYEQYF.

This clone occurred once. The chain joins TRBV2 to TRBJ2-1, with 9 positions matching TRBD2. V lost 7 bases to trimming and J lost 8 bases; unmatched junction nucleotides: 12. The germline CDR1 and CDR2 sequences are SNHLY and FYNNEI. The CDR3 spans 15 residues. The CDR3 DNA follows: TGTGCCAGCACCCTCTTTAGCGGGAGATTCCATGAGCAGTTCTTC. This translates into CASTLFSGRFHEQFF.

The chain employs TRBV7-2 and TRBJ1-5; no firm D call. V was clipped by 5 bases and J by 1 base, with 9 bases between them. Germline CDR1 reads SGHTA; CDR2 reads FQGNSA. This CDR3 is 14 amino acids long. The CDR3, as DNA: TGTGCCAGCAGCACCCGGACCAGCAATCAGCCCCAGCATTTT. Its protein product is CASSTRTSNQPQHF.